A selection of T cell receptor beta chains follows, all from one sample in a study of T cell repertoires in cytomegalovirus infection. The antigens of these receptors remain unknown. TCRdb analysed the reads with MiXCR anew, one entry per CDR3 protein. Of 650,000 to 900,000 distinct CDR3 sequences listed, almost 30% are singletons. Sequenced here: cultured CD8+ T cells from PBMCs, sampled from culture after CMV antigen stimulation. These receptors were obtained from a human donor in good health (CMV status not recorded). Some clones in this sample may be carry-over from other donors' samples. CDR3s include the opening cysteine and the closing phenylalanine or tryptophan. Fields, in order: clone size, V gene, D gene, J gene, CDR3 protein, CDR3 DNA. D genes are given only for firm matches. Rows may omit the clone size; those that give it use once, few, many or a size class.

-	TRBV25-1	-	TRBJ2-7	CASMSGPWGYEQYF	TGTGCCAGCATGTCGGGGCCGTGGGGTTACGAGCAGTACTTC
few	TRBV4-1	TRBD1	TRBJ1-1	CASSQGGTGHFEAFF	TGCGCCAGCAGCCAAGGCGGGACAGGGCACTTTGAAGCTTTCTTT
-	TRBV6-6	TRBD1	TRBJ1-1	CASSFLSGGNTEAFF	TGTGCCAGCAGTTTTCTCTCAGGGGGTAACACTGAAGCTTTCTTT
-	TRBV2	-	TRBJ2-4	CASKGKNIQYF	TGTGCCAGCAAAGGCAAAAACATTCAGTACTTC
few	TRBV6-2/TRBV6-3	TRBD1	TRBJ2-4	CASSYPIPLKTGEPNIQYF	TGTGCCAGCAGTTACCCGATACCTCTAAAGACAGGGGAACCAAACATTCAGTACTTC
-	TRBV6-6	TRBD1	TRBJ2-2	CASTPSPGGSTGELFF	TGTGCCAGCACTCCCAGCCCAGGGGGCAGCACCGGGGAGCTGTTTTTT
-	TRBV7-6	-	TRBJ2-2	CASSIAWPDGELFF	TGTGCCAGCAGTATAGCGTGGCCAGACGGGGAGCTGTTTTTT
few	TRBV7-3	-	TRBJ2-2	CASISNTGELFF	TGTGCCAGCATATCGAACACCGGGGAGCTGTTTTTT
-	TRBV6-1	-	TRBJ2-7	CASSQLRADSYEQYF	TGTGCCAGCAGCCAGCTCAGGGCGGACTCCTACGAGCAGTACTTC
-	TRBV5-6	-	TRBJ1-2	CASSSWTATNYGYTF	TGTGCCAGCAGCTCCTGGACAGCAACTAACTATGGCTACACCTTC
many	TRBV28	-	TRBJ2-2	CASSFTAGNTGELFF	TGTGCCAGCAGTTTTACGGCGGGGAACACCGGGGAGCTGTTTTTT
many	TRBV7-2	-	TRBJ1-4	CASSSTGTENEKLFF	TGTGCCAGCAGCTCTACCGGGACCGAGAATGAAAAACTGTTTTTT
few	TRBV27	-	TRBJ2-7	CASRNAYEQYF	TGTGCCAGCAGAAATGCCTACGAGCAGTACTTC
few	TRBV15	-	TRBJ2-1	CATSSLGTDNEQFF	TGTGCCACCAGCAGCCTCGGGACGGACAATGAGCAGTTCTTC
-	TRBV6-6	TRBD2	TRBJ2-7	CASSDREENEQYF	TGTGCCAGCAGTGACCGGGAGGAAAACGAGCAGTACTTC
few	TRBV14	-	TRBJ1-1	CASSQDLAGVRNTEAFF	TGTGCCAGCAGCCAAGATTTAGCAGGGGTTAGGAACACTGAAGCTTTCTTT
few	TRBV27	-	TRBJ2-1	CASSQGTAANEQFF	TGTGCCAGCAGTCAGGGGACCGCCGCAAATGAGCAGTTCTTC
few	TRBV6-1	-	TRBJ2-1	CASLATHNEQFF	TGTGCCAGTCTAGCTACCCACAATGAGCAGTTCTTC
-	TRBV2	-	TRBJ1-1	CASESPVTGEMNTEAFF	TGTGCCAGCGAAAGCCCCGTGACAGGAGAAATGAACACTGAAGCTTTCTTT
-	TRBV2	-	TRBJ2-1	CASIFLGGSYNEQFF	TGTGCCAGCATCTTCCTGGGGGGCTCCTACAATGAGCAGTTCTTC
-	TRBV7-6	TRBD2	TRBJ2-5	CASSLRVSGRQETQYF	TGTGCCAGCAGCTTGAGGGTGAGCGGGAGGCAAGAGACCCAGTACTTC
few	TRBV10-3	-	TRBJ2-7	CAISEPWTAPYEQYF	TGTGCCATCAGTGAGCCGTGGACTGCGCCCTACGAGCAGTACTTC
-	TRBV27	-	TRBJ1-1	CASSHGGANTEAFF	TGTGCCAGCAGTCACGGTGGCGCGAACACTGAAGCTTTCTTT
few	TRBV19	-	TRBJ2-1	CASSIAGREHDEQFF	TGTGCCAGTAGTATAGCAGGCAGGGAACACGATGAGCAGTTCTTC
-	TRBV7-6	-	TRBJ2-6	CASSLGTSDLTF	TGTGCCAGCAGCTTAGGGACATCGGACCTGACTTTC
few	TRBV2	-	TRBJ2-7	CASSVPYEQYF	TGTGCCAGCAGTGTACCCTACGAGCAGTACTTC
-	TRBV27	-	TRBJ2-7	CASSTDRRLSSYEQYF	TGTGCCAGCAGTACCGACAGGAGACTAAGCTCCTACGAGCAGTACTTC
few	TRBV6-2/TRBV6-3	-	TRBJ2-2	CAGDWGTGELFF	TGTGCCGGGGATTGGGGCACCGGGGAGCTGTTTTTT
many	TRBV9	TRBD1	TRBJ2-3	CASNDRAGTDTQYF	TGTGCCAGCAACGACAGGGCAGGCACAGATACGCAGTATTTT
-	TRBV5-1	-	TRBJ2-2	CASSLAEGALFTGELFF	TGCGCCAGCAGCTTGGCCGAAGGGGCTCTATTCACCGGGGAGCTGTTTTTT
many	TRBV7-8	TRBD1	TRBJ1-2	CASSVRDRDYGYTF	TGTGCCAGCAGCGTGCGAGACAGGGACTATGGCTACACCTTC
few	TRBV27	-	TRBJ1-1	CASSSGTRLTEAFF	TGTGCCAGCAGTTCCGGGACAAGGTTGACTGAAGCTTTCTTT
-	TRBV7-5	-	TRBJ1-5	CISVPEASGGGQPQHF	-
-	TRBV27	-	TRBJ1-2	CASSLSSVGNYGYTF	TGTGCCAGCAGTTTATCAAGTGTCGGTAACTATGGCTACACCTTC
-	TRBV12-5	TRBD1	TRBJ1-1	CASGFSGGDENTEAFF	TGTGCTAGTGGTTTCTCAGGGGGAGATGAGAACACTGAAGCTTTCTTT
-	TRBV20-1	-	TRBJ2-2	CSAPDGSTGELFF	TGCAGTGCTCCGGACGGTTCCACCGGGGAGCTGTTTTTT
-	TRBV10-3	-	TRBJ1-1	CAISLPRGEAFF	TGTGCCATCAGTCTCCCTAGGGGGGAAGCTTTCTTT
-	TRBV27	-	TRBJ1-2	CASGFNYGYTF	TGTGCCAGCGGGTTTAACTATGGCTACACCTTC
few	TRBV28	-	TRBJ1-1	CASSPWGLSTEAFF	TGTGCCAGCAGCCCTTGGGGGTTGAGCACTGAAGCTTTCTTT
few	TRBV10-3	TRBD2	TRBJ2-1	CAITGRGVKGGYNEQFF	TGTGCCATCACCGGGAGGGGGGTCAAGGGTGGTTACAATGAGCAGTTCTTC
-	TRBV15	TRBD1	TRBJ1-1	CATSRDRTGGIEAFF	TGTGCCACCAGCAGAGATCGGACAGGGGGAATTGAAGCTTTCTTT
-	TRBV7-9	TRBD1	TRBJ1-5	CASSTTGGQGANQPQHF	TGTGCCAGCAGCACCACCGGCGGGCAGGGGGCTAATCAGCCCCAGCATTTT
-	TRBV12-5	-	TRBJ1-1	CASGLTLGLNTGAFF	TGTGCTAGTGGTTTGACTCTGGGCCTGAACACTGGAGCTTTCTTT
-	TRBV11-2	-	TRBJ1-1	CASSLVQGINRNTEAFF	TGTGCCAGCAGCTTAGTACAGGGAATAAATCGGAACACTGAAGCTTTCTTT
-	TRBV29-1	-	TRBJ1-2	CSVEGGNKDGYTF	TGCAGCGTTGAAGGGGGAAACAAAGATGGCTACACCTTC
few	TRBV7-6	-	TRBJ2-7	CASSSSRAYEQYF	TGTGCCAGCAGCTCTTCCAGGGCGTACGAGCAGTACTTC
-	TRBV19	TRBD1	TRBJ1-5	CASLSRPGQALSNQPQHF	TGTGCCAGTCTATCGCGGCCGGGACAGGCTTTGAGCAATCAGCCCCAGCATTTT
-	TRBV25-1	TRBD1	TRBJ1-2	CASWDSFYGYTF	TGTGCCAGCTGGGACAGCTTCTATGGCTACACCTTC
-	TRBV7-9	-	TRBJ2-5	CASSLSPRTEETQYF	TGTGCCAGCAGCTTAAGTCCTCGGACAGAAGAGACCCAGTACTTC
few	TRBV7-6	-	TRBJ2-5	CASSTATGSWETQYF	TGTGCTAGCAGCACGGCGACGGGGTCCTGGGAGACCCAGTACTTC
few	TRBV27	-	TRBJ2-1	CASSANQGSGEQFF	TGTGCCAGCAGTGCGAACCAGGGGTCCGGTGAGCAGTTCTTC
-	TRBV7-9	-	TRBJ1-1	CASSYATEAFF	TGTGCCAGCAGCTATGCCACTGAAGCTTTCTTT
many	TRBV7-6	-	TRBJ2-7	CASSLELAASYEQYF	TGTGCCAGCAGCTTAGAGTTAGCGGCGTCCTACGAGCAGTACTTC
once	TRBV9	-	TRBJ2-5	CASSPQTGSQETQYF	TGTGCCAGCAGCCCCCAGACAGGTTCTCAAGAGACCCAGTACTTC
-	TRBV5-5	TRBD2	TRBJ2-5	CASSLTSGEQYF	TGTGCCAGCAGCCTCACAAGCGGGGAACAGTACTTC
once	TRBV27	TRBD2	TRBJ2-1	CASGRVNEQFF	TGTGCCAGCGGGAGGGTAAATGAGCAGTTCTTC
-	TRBV6-2/TRBV6-3	-	TRBJ2-1	CASIQDVTRDNEQFF	TGTGCCAGCATCCAAGACGTAACCCGTGACAATGAGCAGTTCTTC
-	TRBV4-1	-	TRBJ1-5	CASSQGTDQPQHF	TGCGCCAGCAGCCAAGGGACAGATCAGCCCCAGCATTTT
-	TRBV4-3	-	TRBJ1-4	CASSQGTGLATNEKLFF	TGCGCCAGCAGCCAGGGTACAGGCCTGGCGACTAATGAAAAACTGTTTTTT